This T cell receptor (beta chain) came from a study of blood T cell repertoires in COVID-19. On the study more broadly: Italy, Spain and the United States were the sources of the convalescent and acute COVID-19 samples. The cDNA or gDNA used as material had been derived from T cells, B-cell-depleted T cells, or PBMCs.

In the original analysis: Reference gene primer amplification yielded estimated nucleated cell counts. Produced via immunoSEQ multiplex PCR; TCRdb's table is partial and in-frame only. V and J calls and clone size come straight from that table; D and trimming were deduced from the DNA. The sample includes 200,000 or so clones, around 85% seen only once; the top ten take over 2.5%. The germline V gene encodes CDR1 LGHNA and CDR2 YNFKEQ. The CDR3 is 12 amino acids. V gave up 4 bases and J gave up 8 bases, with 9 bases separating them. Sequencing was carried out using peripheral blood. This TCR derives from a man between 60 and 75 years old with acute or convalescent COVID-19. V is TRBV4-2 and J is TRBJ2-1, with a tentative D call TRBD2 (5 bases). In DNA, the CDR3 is TGTGCCAGCAGCCCGGAGGCAGATGAGCAGTTCTTC. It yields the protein CASSPEADEQFF.